Shown below are 10 T cell receptor beta chains from a single sample sequenced in a study of T-cell reconstitution after alpha-beta-depleted transplantation in children. Unique molecular identifiers were incorporated when the TCRbeta library was constructed. TCRdb re-derived calls from the PCR reads in MiXCR, one entry per CDR3 protein. The data hold approximately 430,000 distinct CDR3 sequences, with about a sixth observed a single time. Here the sequenced sample was PBMCs, mostly from graft donor cells, taken 360 days after TCRalphabeta/CD19-depleted stem cell transplant. The receptors were sampled from a boy less than two years old who had a stem cell transplant for Wiskott-Aldrich syndrome, so the T cells may come from the graft donor.

The rearrangement uses TRBV6-1 and TRBJ2-1, with D perhaps TRBD2 (6 bases). With 1 base removed from V and 4 bases from J, the gap between germline ends came to 8 bases. The CDR3 has 14 amino acids. Per the germline V gene, CDR1 is MNHNS and CDR2 is SASEGT. The chain's CDR3 is CASSEGGGYNEQFF. DNA of the CDR3: TGTGCCAGCAGTGAAGGGGGAGGTTACAATGAGCAGTTCTTC.

This clonotype was counted a single time. This chain uses TRBV5-1 with TRBJ2-1; D gene uncertain. CDR1 and CDR2 from the germline V gene are SGHRS and YFSETQ. This CDR3 region has 15 residues. V was clipped by 5 bases and J by 7 bases, with 19 bases between them. CDR3 sequence (DNA): TGCGCCAGCAGGGAAACTGGGCTAGTTAGGAATGAGCAGTTCTTC. Residues: CASRETGLVRNEQFF.

This clonotype was detected only a few times. The chain uses TRBV14 and TRBJ2-1; D unresolved. V lost 1 base and J lost 15, with 10 bases in between. Germline V gene sequence: CDR1 SGHDN, CDR2 FVKESK. This CDR3 is built from 11 residues. The chain's CDR3 is CASSQAGRPFF. Here the CDR3 DNA reads TGTGCCAGCAGCCAAGCGGGCCGGCCGTTCTTC.

CDR3 coding DNA: TGCGCCAGCAGCCCGTTTGTGGGAGAAGAGAACAATGAGCAGTTCTTC. Protein: CASSPFVGEENNEQFF. The chain employs TRBV5-1 and TRBJ2-1; tentatively, D is TRBD2 (5 bases). The ends were cut back, 4 bases at V and 5 bases at J, with 19 bases in the middle. CDR3 length: 16 amino acids. From germline, CDR1 is SGHRS and CDR2 YFSETQ.

This clonotype was counted between two and nine times. V and J are TRBV28 and TRBJ2-5, with 8 bases fitting TRBD2. The junction had 21 bases not matched to a gene; V was cut back by 7 bases and J by 2 bases. Germline CDR1 MDHEN, CDR2 SYDVKM. The CDR3 spans 19 residues. The CDR3 spells CASTINRIGRGERQETQYF. The CDR3, as DNA: TGTGCCAGCACCATTAATCGGATCGGGAGGGGGGAAAGGCAAGAGACCCAGTACTTC.

This clonotype has a handful of counts. The rearrangement joins TRBV20-1 to TRBJ2-3; 8 nucleotides agree with TRBD2. This CDR3 has 19 residues. Trimming removed 6 bases from V and 2 bases from J; junction bases left unmatched: 22. Germline CDR1 reads DFQATT; CDR2 reads SNEGSKA (reference sequence). Here the CDR3 reads CSAPVVAGGPGPFTDTQYF. In nucleotides, the CDR3 is TGCAGTGCCCCGGTTGTTGCGGGAGGACCGGGACCTTTCACAGATACGCAGTATTTT.

This clonotype was seen only a few times. The chain combines TRBV9 with TRBJ2-2; TRBD1 might be the D (6 bases). V dropped 0 bases and J dropped 5 bases, with 8 bases sitting between them. CDR1 and CDR2 (germline): SGDLS, YYNGEE. The CDR3 runs to 14 residues. The CDR3 DNA sequence: TGTGCCAGCAGCGTAGTCCAGGGGACCGGGGAGCTGTTTTTT. This gives the protein CASSVVQGTGELFF.

This chain uses TRBV25-1 with TRBJ2-7; TRBD2 matches at 8 bases. Germline values: CDR1 MGHDK, CDR2 SYGVNS. Trimming took 3 bases from V and 2 from J; bases not matched to a gene: 12. The CDR3 sequence is 17 residues long. CDR3 loop: CASSDNLGLGGAYEQYF. The DNA of the CDR3 is TGTGCCAGCAGTGACAACCTGGGACTAGGAGGAGCCTACGAGCAGTACTTC.

In its sample, this clonotype was seen a few times. The chain couples TRBV7-2 to TRBJ2-2; 8 nucleotides align to TRBD1. CDR3 size: 14 residues. Germline trimming cut 5 bases from V and 6 bases from J; bases unmatched to any gene: 5. CDR1 SGHTA and CDR2 FQGNSA come from the germline V gene. The CDR3, as DNA: TGTGCCAGCAGCACATGGACAGGGCCCGGGGAGCTGTTTTTT. Translated, it gives CASSTWTGPGELFF.

This clonotype has just a few counts. The gene calls are TRBV24-1 and TRBJ1-2; tentative D call: TRBD1 (5 bases). Germline CDR1 is KGHDR and CDR2 is SFDVKD. V lost 5 bases to trimming and J lost 5 bases, with 8 bases between them. This CDR3 has 12 residues. CDR3 sequence (DNA): TGTGCCACCAGTGGGGACGGTTATGGCTACACCTTC. This translates into CATSGDGYGYTF.